This TCR beta chain was identified in a study of OX40 agonist ivuxolimab in advanced cancers. The wider study: The dose-escalation cohort was around 83% male, with a mean age of about 58 years, ranging about 20 to 79.

The protocol was immunoSEQ multiplex PCR, while the TCRdb copy is restricted to in-frame clones and leaves out a portion. The profile covers approximately 99,000 clones, with around 94% appearing a single time and around 0.18% taken by the ten largest. This TCR derives from an adult with an advanced solid tumor such as melanoma, head and neck, liver or kidney cancer. Sequenced here: CD4+ or CD8+ T cells sorted from blood, sampled in a trial of the OX40 agonist ivuxolimab.

This CDR3 is CASSSGGQDGYTF. The CDR3 nucleotides are TGTGCCAGCAGCTCCGGGGGACAGGATGGCTACACCTTC. The rearrangement uses TRBV7-9 and TRBJ1-2, with 8 bases lining up with TRBD1. Looked up from germline, CDR1 is SEHNR and CDR2 is FQNEAQ (reference sequence). The CDR3 has 13 residues. Unmatched junction bases numbered 4, after V lost 4 bases and J lost 6 bases.